This entry is about one T cell receptor beta chain. In this sample, this clonotype turned up once. It lacks a known antigen. Lacking the conserved final phenylalanine or tryptophan, this CDR3 likely reflects a read error. Because the CDR3's place on the DNA is in doubt, the DNA is left out and the CDR3 is given as listed by TCRdb. Per the germline V gene, MNHEY is the CDR1 and SVGEGT is the CDR2. The CDR3 comprises 13 residues, both ends counted. The method behind the library was multiplex PCR. Sequenced on an Illumina HiSeq 2500. TCRbeta libraries were constructed through three rounds of nested PCR with primers (Table S4) according to protocols modified from ARM-PCR. Before sequencing, PCR products of 200-500 bp were excised from the gel and purified with the QIAquick gel extraction kit. Per the original workflow: Reads were cleaned with Trimmomatic, merged with FLASH into complete CDR3 sequences, and assigned to V(D)J germline segments with MiTCR. VDJtools was used to compute clonal diversity as the inverse Simpson's index. In-frame sequences without a premature stop codon were defined as productive reads. TCRdb reanalyzed the raw reads on its own, using fastp at Q25 for trimming and MiXCR for clone calling, and kept in-frame beta chains. Entries are consolidated by CDR3 protein sequence, retaining the most common genes and DNA. TCRdb's processing, not the study's, gives the V and J calls here. Within this sample are 65,000 to 85,000 distinct CDR3 sequences, with around 82% of them counted one time only. In total, the top ten clones hold 40% to 45% of the sample.

The sample belongs to a study of tumor and adjacent non-tumor tissue in lung cancer (dated by TCRdb to the late 2010s). General notes on the study: The cohort included roughly 11 adenocarcinoma, a couple of squamous cell carcinoma and 1 small cell lung cancer patients. Among the approximately 15 patients, ages ranged from roughly 31 to 76 years, roughly ten were men and 5 were women, and disease was TNM stage I to III. Sequencing generated a total of some 130 million productive TCRbeta reads, averaging approximately 4 million reads per sample. The study compared bulk TCRbeta repertoires from lung tumor tissue and matched distant non-tumor lung tissue of some 14 lung cancer patients. Around 31 paired specimens, one tumor and one normal lung sample per patient, were profiled by TCRbeta CDR3 sequencing.

Bulk unsorted tissue served as the source for RNA extraction, and RNA quality was assessed using a NanoDrop ND-1000 and an Agilent 2100. The normal lung samples consisted of distant non-tumor tissue collected more than 3 cm from the tumor edge. Donors were newly diagnosed lung cancer patients admitted for thoracic surgery in China between August and November 2014, without prior chemotherapy. The study excluded patients who had received radiotherapy or chemotherapy before or who had another cancer at the same time. Pieces of surgical tissue measuring about 1-2.1 cm3 were kept in RNAlater solution and stored at -80 degrees C until use. The paper as a whole reports these results and caveats: In normal lung, the top 100 clones accounted for a significantly larger cumulative share of the repertoire than in tumor tissue. TCR diversity was significantly higher in younger patients, and higher tumor TCR diversity was associated with shorter overall and disease-free survival. The methods do not name the sequencing platform or mention unique molecular identifiers. Because peripheral blood was not sequenced, the blood TCRbeta repertoires of the lung cancer patients in the study went unexamined. Tumor tissue showed significantly greater TCR diversity (inverse Simpson) than normal lung tissue (approximately 430 vs 150, P = 0.0075, Mann-Whitney U test). With only about 16 patients in the cohort, the authors noted that larger samples and more detailed clinical data are needed.

Source material: distant non-tumor lung tissue. The sequence is built from TRBV6-2 or TRBV6-3 and TRBJ2-5; the table's D call TRBD2 went unverified against the DNA. The clonotype comes from a man aged 55-75 years with non-small cell lung cancer. The CDR3 in this case is CASGPTSGETQYL.